This T cell receptor beta chain came from a study of CD8 T cells in Susac syndrome. Broader study findings: In Susac syndrome, CD4+ T cell repertoires lacked any clonal expansion.

This CDR3 spans 11 amino acids. Germline-derived CDR1 and CDR2 are DFQATT and SNEGSKA (reference sequence). V was shortened by 5 bases and J by 4 bases, with 8 bases between the two germline ends. Concerning this clonotype: What it binds is not known.

RNA totalling roughly 0.5 to 1 ug underwent reverse transcription with random hexamers. TCRdb used MiXCR to reprocess the immunoSEQ multiplex PCR reads, holding one entry per CDR3 protein. This table holds 110,000 to 150,000 distinct CDR3 sequences, almost 96% found once. The authors negatively isolated CD8+ and CD4+ T cells and FACS-enriched TEMRA cells. The sequencing sample was made of CD4+ T cells from PBMCs. The clonotype was recovered from a human donor with Susac syndrome. The genes are TRBV20-1 and TRBJ1-1; a weak D match, TRBD1 (5 bases). In nucleotides, the CDR3 is TGCAGTGCTGGGGGGGGCACTGAAGCTTTCTTT. This sequence encodes CSAGGGTEAFF.